This record looks at one T cell receptor beta chain sequence and its context. Germline values: CDR1 KGHSH, CDR2 LQKENI. J gave up 2 bases and V 2 bases, and 5 bases lay outside the gene matches. The CDR3 loop spans 16 amino acids. This specimen belongs to a study of blood T cell repertoires in COVID-19. About the research overall: Both acute and convalescent COVID-19 samples were obtained from the United States, Italy and Spain. In each case, the material was cDNA or gDNA derived from T cells, B-cell-depleted T cells, or PBMCs.

As processed by the authors: Counts of nucleated cells, estimated from reference gene primer amplification, were obtained. Repertoires were generated with immunoSEQ multiplex PCR, while TCRdb's copy carries only in-frame clones and drops some. V, J and clone size were drawn from that table, and D and trimming were deduced from the DNA. The sample gives under 150,000 clones, around 79% of which show up once; about 8.7% is in the top ten. The gene calls are TRBV18 and TRBJ1-4, with TRBD1 matching 7 bases. The TCR originated in a middle-aged man with active or convalescent COVID-19. What was sequenced was peripheral blood. In DNA, the CDR3 is TGTGCCAGCTCACCAAGGGGGACAGCGACTAATGAAAAACTGTTTTTT. It encodes CASSPRGTATNEKLFF.